This T cell receptor (beta chain) came from a study of Graves' ophthalmopathy and Graves' hyperthyroidism. This clonotype was detected ten times or more. Germline lookup yields CDR1 SEHNR and CDR2 FQNEAQ (reference sequence). Trimming pared 5 bases from V and 2 bases from J, leaving 12 bases between. This CDR3 is 14 amino acids long. RNA transcripts were the source from which TCR beta CDR3 regions were amplified. The first round was an RT-PCR with HTBI primers, and the second round was a multiplex PCR. MiXCR, run by TCRdb on the multiplex PCR reads, gives a single entry per CDR3 protein. The sample carries 500,000 to 700,000 distinct CDR3 sequences, 20% to 25% recorded once.

V usage is TRBV7-9 and J usage is TRBJ2-5, with D possibly TRBD2 on 7 matching bases. The specimen was peripheral blood. The TCR comes from a woman between 18 and 29 years old with stable Graves' hyperthyroidism. Some clones in this sample may be carry-over from other donors' samples. This chain's CDR3 is CASSKGGGQETQYF. CDR3 in DNA: TGTGCCAGCAGCAAAGGGGGGGGTCAAGAGACCCAGTACTTC. Based on the CDR3 plus reference TRBV7-9 and TRBJ2-5, the full variable domain is DTGVSQNPRHKITKRGQNVTFRCDPISEHNRLYWYRQTLGQGPEFLTYFQNEAQLEKSRLLSDRFSAERPKGSFSTLEIQRTEQGDSAMYLCASSKGGGQETQYFGPGTRLLVL.